The 32 T cell receptor beta chains reported below all come from one sample, sequenced in a study of T cells after posttransplantation cyclophosphamide. TCRdb keeps only in-frame clones here, not all; method: immunoSEQ multiplex PCR. The sample comprises approximately 9,700 clones, roughly 98% of which are singletons, and roughly 0.25% rests with the top ten. Cells defined as naive were viable CD3+CD4+ or CD3+CD8+ and CCR7+CD45RA+CD45RO-CD95-CD27+CD28+. The sequencing input was naive CD4+ T cells sorted from PBMCs. The receptor set was obtained from a woman aged 60 to 75 in good health, CMV-negative, and a related stem cell transplant donor.

The chain has TRBV6-5 and TRBJ1-1; weak D call: TRBD1 (5 bases). Trimming took 2 bases from V and 11 from J, leaving 15 bases between them. The CDR3 contains 13 residues. Germline values: CDR1 MNHEY, CDR2 SVGAGI. CDR3 sequence: CASSYAGLYEAFF. The CDR3 nucleotides read TGTGCCAGCAGTTACGCGGGGCTTTATGAGGCTTTCTTT.

V gene TRBV28 combines with J gene TRBJ1-5, with D tentatively TRBD1 (6 bases). There are 14 residues in the CDR3. The germline V and J ends were trimmed by 11 bases and 1 base, with 15 bases remaining between them. Germline-derived CDR1 and CDR2 are MDHEN and SYDVKM. The CDR3 nucleotides are TGTGCCGCCAGCAGGGGTTTGAGCAATCAGCCCCAGCATTTT. This gives the protein CAASRGLSNQPQHF. Looking up the rest from reference TRBV28 and TRBJ1-5 gives the full variable domain: DVKVTQSSRYLVKRTGEKVFLECVQDMDHENMFWYRQDPGLGLRLIYFSYDVKMKEKGDIPEGYSVSREKKERFSLILESASTNQTSMYLCAASRGLSNQPQHFGDGTRLSIL.

The chain combines TRBV5-4 with TRBJ1-2; no reliable D call. There are 15 residues in the CDR3. Trimming shortened V by 0 bases and J by 5 bases, and 14 bases separated the two germline ends. Per the germline V gene, CDR1 is SGHNT and CDR2 is YYREEE (reference sequence). The CDR3 nucleotides read TGTGCCAGCAGCTTGGGAGGGAGAACACTGTATGGCTACACCTTC. It translates to CASSLGGRTLYGYTF.

This clone was seen only once. The CDR3 DNA reads TGTGCCAGCAGGGGCGGGGGGACCTTCACAGATACGCAGTATTTT. Residues: CASRGGGTFTDTQYF. This rearrangement joins TRBV28 to TRBJ2-3; TRBD2 matches 8 bases. The J segment lost 2 bases and the V segment lost 6 bases, leaving 7 bases of the junction unmatched. CDR1 is MDHEN and CDR2 is SYDVKM in the germline V gene. The CDR3 is 15 residues long.

The chain carries TRBV7-8 and TRBJ2-2; 9 bases align to TRBD2. The CDR3 is made up of 19 amino acids. Losses at the gene ends were 0 bases for V and 0 bases for J; bases not matched to a gene: 8. Germline CDR1 is SGHVS and CDR2 is FQNEAQ. CDR3: CASSLAWASGATNTGELFF. Here the CDR3 DNA reads TGTGCCAGCAGCTTAGCCTGGGCTAGCGGGGCGACGAACACCGGGGAGCTGTTTTTT.

The chain recombines TRBV19 with TRBJ2-2, with 8 nucleotides matching TRBD1. Germline V gene data show CDR1 as LNHDA and CDR2 as SQIVND (reference sequence). The trim removed 4 bases at V and 1 base at J, leaving 2 bases unmatched. This CDR3 region has 15 residues. The CDR3 protein is CASSTGQGNTGELFF. The CDR3 DNA is TGTGCCAGTAGTACCGGACAGGGGAACACCGGGGAGCTGTTTTTT.

V gene TRBV7-3 combines with J gene TRBJ2-2, with 7 bases that match TRBD1. With 4 bases clipped from V and 7 bases from J, the junction kept 3 bases outside the gene matches. The germline CDR1 and CDR2 sequences are SGHTA and FQGTGA. There are 13 residues in the CDR3. In nucleotides, the CDR3 is TGTGCCAGCAGCTCAAACAGGGGCGGGGAGCTGTTTTTT. The encoded protein is CASSSNRGGELFF.

The chain employs TRBV9 and TRBJ2-3; 11 nucleotides agree with TRBD2. The CDR3 extends over 16 amino acids. Germline V gives CDR1 SGDLS, CDR2 YYNGEE. The V and J ends lost 0 bases and 6 bases, in that order; junction bases with no gene match: 6. CDR3: CASSVGTSGRTDTQYF. The CDR3 DNA follows: TGTGCCAGCAGCGTAGGAACTAGCGGGAGAACGGATACGCAGTATTTT.

The rearrangement uses TRBV18 and TRBJ1-1; 9 bases map to TRBD1. After removal of 2 bases from V and 0 bases from J, the junction contained 10 bases not matched to a gene. Germline CDR1 reads KGHSH; CDR2 reads LQKENI. CDR3 length: 18 residues. This CDR3 reads CASSPAGPGTGMNTEAFF. In DNA, the CDR3 is TGTGCCAGCTCACCAGCAGGTCCCGGGACAGGGATGAACACTGAAGCTTTCTTT.

This rearrangement joins TRBV5-4 to TRBJ1-5, with TRBD1 matching 9 bases. Germline V gene lookup returns CDR1 SGHNT and CDR2 YYREEE (reference sequence). The CDR3 covers 16 residues. Losses at the gene ends were 2 bases for V and 5 bases for J; bases not matched to a gene: 8. CDR3: CASSLGGTGRDQPQHF. CDR3 DNA: TGTGCCAGCAGCTTAGGAGGGACAGGGAGGGATCAGCCCCAGCATTTT.

The V gene is TRBV7-9, the J gene TRBJ1-1; D gene ambiguous. Trimming cost V 5 bases and J 5 bases, with 9 bases left between them. The CDR3 runs to 12 residues. The germline V gene encodes CDR1 SEHNR and CDR2 FQNEAQ (reference sequence). The CDR3 spells CASSRTDTEAFF. CDR3 sequence (DNA): TGTGCCAGCAGCCGTACAGATACTGAAGCTTTCTTT.

The genes are TRBV7-3 and TRBJ2-1; a weak D match, TRBD1 (6 bases). This CDR3 is built from 14 residues. Trimming removed 5 bases from V and 1 base from J, with 9 bases in between. Germline values: CDR1 SGHTA, CDR2 FQGTGA. The CDR3: CASSRTVSYNEQFF. The CDR3 DNA sequence: TGTGCCAGCAGCCGGACAGTTTCCTACAATGAGCAGTTCTTC.

The rearrangement uses TRBV7-8 and TRBJ1-5, with a possible D match to TRBD1 (5 bases). Germline V gene data show CDR1 as SGHVS and CDR2 as FQNEAQ. The CDR3 totals 15 residues. The V end lost 6 bases, the J end lost 3 bases, and 15 bases lay between the germline ends. The CDR3 sequence is CASSSPGTPNQPQHF. CDR3 DNA: TGTGCCAGCAGTTCCCCAGGGACTCCCAATCAGCCCCAGCATTTT.

The V gene is TRBV5-4, the J gene TRBJ2-2; D is unresolved. The V end was cut by 0 bases, the J end by 4 bases, with 7 bases between. This CDR3 comprises 14 residues. Looked up from germline, CDR1 is SGHNT and CDR2 is YYREEE (reference sequence). CDR3: CASSLVGPTGELFF. CDR3 nucleotide sequence: TGTGCCAGCAGCTTGGTTGGCCCCACCGGGGAGCTGTTTTTT.

The chain joins TRBV5-4 to TRBJ2-3; D is undetermined. The ends were cut back, 4 bases at V and 4 bases at J, with 10 bases in the middle. Germline assignment: CDR1 SGHNT and CDR2 YYREEE (reference sequence). The CDR3 has 13 amino acids. CDR3 in DNA: TGTGCCAGCAGCCTGATCGGGTCAGATACGCAGTATTTT. It encodes CASSLIGSDTQYF.

The chain joins TRBV6-4 to TRBJ1-2, with 8 nucleotides matching TRBD1. This CDR3 has 11 amino acids. Germline V gene data show CDR1 as MRHNA and CDR2 as SNTAGT. The CDR3 spells CSTGGGYGYTF. The CDR3 DNA reads as TGTTCAACAGGGGGTGGCTATGGCTACACCTTC.

The CDR3 protein is CASQTGLGEKLFF. The CDR3 DNA follows: TGTGCCAGCCAGACGGGGTTGGGCGAAAAACTGTTTTTT. The chain is built from TRBV19 and TRBJ1-4; D is uncertain. V was shortened by 9 bases and J by 8 bases, with 16 bases between the two germline ends. Germline loops: CDR1 LNHDA, CDR2 SQIVND (reference sequence). CDR3 length: 13 residues.

This clone has only a few counts. The V gene is TRBV19, the J gene TRBJ2-5, with 10 bases lining up with TRBD2. Germline V gene data show CDR1 as LNHDA and CDR2 as SQIVND (reference sequence). The CDR3 runs to 15 residues. With 4 bases clipped from V and 5 bases from J, the junction kept 7 bases outside the gene matches. DNA of the CDR3: TGTGCCAGTAGTAGTTTAGCGGGAGGTATTGAGACCCAGTACTTC. This encodes CASSSLAGGIETQYF.

V gene TRBV28 combines with J gene TRBJ2-7; no reliable D call. Trimming took 0 bases from V and 6 from J, leaving 12 bases between them. The length of the CDR3 is 14 residues. CDR1 is MDHEN and CDR2 is SYDVKM in the germline V gene. The CDR3 loop reads CASSLWGRLGEQYF. The CDR3 region has the DNA TGTGCCAGCAGTTTATGGGGCCGGCTGGGCGAGCAGTACTTC.

In DNA form, the CDR3 reads TGCGCCAGCAGCGGGACAGGGGGGAACTATGGCTACACCTTC. The encoded protein is CASSGTGGNYGYTF. The chain links TRBV5-1 to TRBJ1-2, with TRBD1 identical over 11 bases. CDR1 is SGHRS, CDR2 YFSETQ, per germline. V lost 4 bases to trimming and J lost 2 bases; unmatched junction nucleotides: 1. The CDR3 sequence is 14 residues long.

This clone is a singleton in its sample. The rearrangement uses TRBV2 and TRBJ1-2, with 9 nucleotides matching TRBD1. Germline-derived CDR1 and CDR2 are SNHLY and FYNNEI. J gave up 2 bases and V 6 bases, and 1 base lay outside the gene matches. The CDR3 extends over 13 amino acids. CDR3 sequence: CASSGTGNYGYTF. CDR3 nucleotides: TGTGCCAGCAGCGGGACAGGGAACTATGGCTACACCTTC. The variable domain in full, with the rest retrieved from reference TRBV2 and TRBJ1-2, is EPEVTQTPSHQVTQMGQEVILRCVPISNHLYFYWYRQILGQKVEFLVSFYNNEISEKSEIFDDQFSVERPDGSNFTLKIRSTKLEDSAMYFCASSGTGNYGYTFGSGTRLTVV.

The chain couples TRBV5-1 to TRBJ1-2; D remains unclear. In germline, CDR1 is SGHRS, CDR2 YFSETQ. V was pared by 0 bases and J by 0 bases, with 6 bases between. The CDR3 has 14 amino acids. CDR3 amino acids: CASSLDRANYGYTF. For the CDR3, the DNA is TGCGCCAGCAGCTTGGACAGAGCTAACTATGGCTACACCTTC.

The chain carries TRBV7-3 and TRBJ2-2; 9 bases agree with TRBD2. V lost 2 bases and J lost 7; bases outside the gene matches: 8. CDR1 is SGHTA, CDR2 FQGTGA, per germline. The CDR3 length is 16 residues. DNA of the CDR3: TGTGCCAGCAGCTTAGCGGGGGGGTTCCGTATCGGGGAGCTGTTTTTT. Residues: CASSLAGGFRIGELFF.

This clone was picked up one time. CDR3: CASSQDLGYYNEQFF. The CDR3 DNA reads as TGTGCCAGCAGCCAAGACTTGGGCTATTACAATGAGCAGTTCTTC. The rearrangement joins TRBV4-2 to TRBJ2-1; D is undetermined. Germline V gives CDR1 LGHNA, CDR2 YNFKEQ. The V end lost 0 bases, the J end lost 4 bases, and 10 bases lay between the germline ends. The CDR3 length is 15 residues.

The chain is built from TRBV5-1 and TRBJ1-1; perhaps TRBD1 as D (6 bases). This CDR3 region has 14 residues. Per the germline V gene, CDR1 is SGHRS and CDR2 is YFSETQ. Between the trimmed V and J ends, which lost 3 bases and 5 bases, there was a span of 14 bases. The CDR3 reads CASSSQGGGTEAFF. CDR3 sequence (DNA): TGCGCCAGCAGCTCACAGGGCGGGGGGACTGAAGCTTTCTTT.

The chain has TRBV5-1 and TRBJ2-5, with D possibly TRBD2 on 5 matching bases. The CDR3 is 14 residues long. Trimming took 6 bases from V and 2 from J, leaving 14 bases between them. Germline V gives CDR1 SGHRS, CDR2 YFSETQ. CDR3: CASTRGAGQETQYF. The CDR3 DNA reads as TGCGCCAGCACCCGCGGCGCGGGTCAAGAGACCCAGTACTTC.

This chain connects TRBV28 to TRBJ1-1; D not resolved. Germline loops: CDR1 MDHEN, CDR2 SYDVKM. The CDR3 contains 11 residues. With 6 bases removed from V and 1 base from J, the gap between germline ends came to 3 bases. CDR3 DNA: TGTGCCAGCAGACAGAACACTGAAGCTTTCTTT. This encodes CASRQNTEAFF.

The chain couples TRBV18 to TRBJ2-5; 9 nucleotides line up with TRBD1. There are 15 residues in the CDR3. V lost 3 bases, J lost 5 bases, and 7 bases stayed unmatched. Germline lookup yields CDR1 KGHSH and CDR2 LQKENI. The DNA of the CDR3 is TGTGCCAGCTCACCTTTGGACAGGGGTCTTGAGACCCAGTACTTC. This codes for CASSPLDRGLETQYF.

The chain carries TRBV11-3 and TRBJ1-3; D unclear. The germline V and J ends were trimmed by 1 base and 0 bases, with 7 bases remaining between them. The CDR3 spans 15 residues. Per germline, CDR1 SGHNT and CDR2 YENEEA. The CDR3 nucleotides read TGTGCCAGCAGCTTAGGCGGAGGCTCTGGAAACACCATATATTTT. The encoded protein is CASSLGGGSGNTIYF.

The CDR3 reads CSVPTGGRAMNTEAFF. CDR3 in DNA: TGCAGCGTTCCCACAGGGGGGCGGGCGATGAACACTGAAGCTTTCTTT. The V and J genes are TRBV29-1 and TRBJ1-1, with TRBD1 identical over 8 bases. The CDR3 loop spans 16 amino acids. Trimming at V came to 5 bases and at J to 0 bases, leaving 11 bases not matched to a gene. Germline assignment: CDR1 SQVTM and CDR2 ANQGSEA.

The chain joins TRBV7-2 to TRBJ1-3; D not certain. The CDR3 length is 14 residues. Germline loops: CDR1 SGHTA, CDR2 FQGNSA. V was shortened by 5 bases and J by 2 bases, with 10 bases between the two germline ends. CDR3 nucleotide sequence: TGTGCCAGCAGCCCTGGGAGGCCTGGAAACACCATATATTTT. Its protein product is CASSPGRPGNTIYF. Full variable domain (rest looked up from reference TRBV7-2 and TRBJ1-3): GAGVSQSPSNKVTEKGKDVELRCDPISGHTALYWYRQSLGQGLEFLIYFQGNSAPDKSGLPSDRFSAERTGGSVSTLTIQRTQQEDSAVYLCASSPGRPGNTIYFGEGSWLTVV.

This chain links TRBV6-5 with TRBJ2-5, with 11 bases aligning to TRBD1. The V gene's germline CDR1 is MNHEY and CDR2 SVGAGI. V shed 1 base and J 5 bases; nucleotides not matched to a gene: 3. This CDR3 spans 15 amino acids. The CDR3, as DNA: TGTGCCAGCAGTTACTTAGGACAGGGGGCGGAGACCCAGTACTTC. Translated, it gives CASSYLGQGAETQYF.